A selection of T cell receptor beta chains follows, all from one sample in a study of T cells in localized non-small cell lung cancer. Measured with immunoSEQ multiplex PCR; TCRdb has only the in-frame clones, and not every one. The sample consists of 48,000 or so clones, roughly 85% of them appearing once. The source was peripheral blood, collected before any cancer treatment. These receptors all come from a male donor aged 60 or over with stage III squamous cell lung carcinoma. The CDR3 runs from the conserved cysteine through the conserved F or W. Each record gives: V gene, D gene, J gene, clone size, CDR3 length, CDR3 DNA, CDR3 protein. D genes are given only for firm matches. Clone sizes are given selectively: once, few, many, or a class where the clone is expanded.

>TRBV6-6|-|TRBJ1-5|-|13
TGTGCCAGCAGCCTAGGACACAATCAGCCCCAGCATTTT
CASSLGHNQPQHF
>TRBV28|TRBD2|TRBJ2-3|-|18
TGTGCCAGCACCCCGTCTCCCGGGACTAGCGGTCATCCAGATACGCAGTATTTT
CASTPSPGTSGHPDTQYF
>TRBV28|TRBD1|TRBJ1-2|-|13
TGTGCCAGTACTACAGGGGTTAACTATGGCTACACCTTC
CASTTGVNYGYTF
>TRBV18|-|TRBJ1-5|-|16
TGTGCCAGCTCACCCCGACCTCCTGGTGAGGATCAGCCCCAGCATTTT
CASSPRPPGEDQPQHF
>TRBV19|-|TRBJ2-5|-|15
TGTGCCAGTAGTCGTAATTCGGGGACACAAGAGACCCAGTACTTC
CASSRNSGTQETQYF
>TRBV11-3|-|TRBJ2-2|once|16
TGTGCCAGCAGCTGGGGTCGGGACACAAACACCGGGGAGCTGTTTTTT
CASSWGRDTNTGELFF
>TRBV30|TRBD1|TRBJ2-3|-|14
TGTGCCTGGACGCCGACAGGGGGAGCAGATACGCAGTATTTT
CAWTPTGGADTQYF
>TRBV2|TRBD1|TRBJ2-2|-|16
TGTGCCAGCACAGAAAGGAACAGGGGGTTGTCCGGGGAGCTGTTTTTT
CASTERNRGLSGELFF
>TRBV7-2|TRBD2|TRBJ2-7|-|16
TGTGCCAGCAGCTTCCTAGCGGGGGGGTCCTCCTACGAGCAGTACTTC
CASSFLAGGSSYEQYF
>TRBV11-1|-|TRBJ1-5|-|13
TGTGCCAGCAGTCTCGGTAGCAATCAGCCCCAGCATTTT
CASSLGSNQPQHF
>TRBV7-9|TRBD2|TRBJ2-3|-|18
TGTGCCAGCAGCTTAGCCCCTCTTAGCGGGGGACCCACAGATACGCAGTATTTT
CASSLAPLSGGPTDTQYF
>TRBV4-1|-|TRBJ2-7|-|14
TGCGCCAGCAGCCTCCACTTCGGCTCCTACGAGCAGTACTTC
CASSLHFGSYEQYF
>TRBV19|TRBD2|TRBJ2-2|once|16
TGTGCCAGTACCCCCTCTAGCGGGGGCTACACCGGGGAGCTGTTTTTT
CASTPSSGGYTGELFF
>TRBV7-6|TRBD1|TRBJ2-5|-|16
TGTGCCAGCAGCTCCCTTAGCGACAGGGGCAAAGAGACCCAGTACTTC
CASSSLSDRGKETQYF
>TRBV7-6|TRBD2|TRBJ2-1|-|15
TGTGCCAGCAGCTTAGTAGCGGGAGGACAAGGTGAGCAGTTCTTC
CASSLVAGGQGEQFF
>TRBV7-2|-|TRBJ2-7|few|13
TGTGCCAGCAGCCCCGGGACATGGTACGAGCAGTACTTC
CASSPGTWYEQYF
>TRBV6-5|-|TRBJ2-7|-|13
TGTGCCAGCAGCCCCGGGAGCTCCTACGAGCAGTACTTC
CASSPGSSYEQYF
>TRBV19|-|TRBJ1-5|-|15
TGTGCCAGTAGTGTAGAGGGGACCAGGGGTCAGCCCCAGCATTTT
CASSVEGTRGQPQHF
>TRBV28|-|TRBJ1-1|-|14
TGTGCCAGCAGTTTATTGGACATGAACACTGAAGCTTTCTTT
CASSLLDMNTEAFF
>TRBV5-1|-|TRBJ1-1|-|15
TGCGCCAGCAGACCCAGGGAAGGGCTGAACACTGAAGCTTTCTTT
CASRPREGLNTEAFF
>TRBV6-1|TRBD2|TRBJ2-1|once|15
TGTGCCAGCAGTGTGGCGGCAGCGGGAGGGCCCGAGCAGTTCTTC
CASSVAAAGGPEQFF
>TRBV5-4|TRBD1|TRBJ2-7|-|16
TGTGCCAGCAGCTCAAAAGGCGGGACAGGGCCTCTTGAGCAGTACTTC
CASSSKGGTGPLEQYF
>TRBV5-1|-|TRBJ2-5|-|13
TGCGCCAGCAGCTTGGCCCCCGGGGAGACCCAGTACTTC
CASSLAPGETQYF
>TRBV9|TRBD1|TRBJ2-2|-|16
TGTGCCAGCAGCGTGCGGACAGGGGTAACTACCGGGGAGCTGTTTTTT
CASSVRTGVTTGELFF
>TRBV25-1|-|TRBJ2-7|-|13
TGTGCCAGCAGTAGTTGGACCTCCTACGAGCAGTACTTC
CASSSWTSYEQYF
>TRBV29-1|TRBD1|TRBJ2-1|-|14
TGCAGCGTCGAAGGGGGCGAGGTCTCCAATGAGCAGTTCTTC
CSVEGGEVSNEQFF
>TRBV10-2|-|TRBJ1-1|-|15
TGCGCCAGCTTGGGCCAGGGTAGGGGTTCCACTGAAGCTTTCTTT
CASLGQGRGSTEAFF
>TRBV28|-|TRBJ1-2|-|14
TGTGCCAGCAGTTTAGCTGCAGGAACTCGCGGCTACACCTTC
CASSLAAGTRGYTF
>TRBV13|TRBD2|TRBJ2-7|once|15
TGTGCCAGCAGCTTCCAGCGGGAGGCCCCCTACGAGCAGTACTTC
CASSFQREAPYEQYF